These 10 T cell receptor beta chains were sequenced from one sample in a study of blood T cell repertoires in COVID-19. Sequencing used immunoSEQ multiplex PCR; TCRdb keeps in-frame clones, though not all of them. The data show about 46,000 clones, with more than 85% seen just once and approximately 3% held by the top ten. Source material: PBMCs or T cells enriched from blood (not recorded which). These receptors came from a woman in her 50s who had recovered from COVID-19.

The chain joins TRBV12-3 or TRBV12-4 to TRBJ2-5; D perhaps matches TRBD1 (6 bases). The CDR3 is 13 residues long. Trimming removed 6 bases at V and 3 bases at J, with 11 bases between. CDR3 residues: CASRQTGEETQYF. CDR3 coding DNA: TGTGCCAGCAGACAGACAGGAGAAGAGACCCAGTACTTC.

The genes are TRBV5-6 and TRBJ1-2; D perhaps matches TRBD1 (6 bases). From germline, CDR1 is SGHDT and CDR2 YYEEEE. V lost 1 base and J 6 bases, leaving 10 bases between the germline ends. The CDR3 has 13 amino acids. The CDR3 here is CASSLSGADGYTF. CDR3 nucleotide sequence: TGTGCCAGCAGCTTGTCAGGGGCTGATGGCTACACCTTC.

J is TRBJ2-2 and V is TRBV5-4; 8 bases map to TRBD2. With V trimmed by 4 bases and J by 8 bases, 13 bases remained unmatched. This CDR3 is 16 amino acids long. Germline CDR1 reads SGHNT; CDR2 reads YYREEE (reference sequence). The CDR3 here is CASSPDTSGLQGELFF. In DNA form, the CDR3 reads TGTGCCAGCAGCCCTGATACTAGCGGCCTACAAGGGGAGCTGTTTTTT.

A note on this clone: A junction end diverges from the germline sequence, so it may reflect a read error. V usage is TRBV25-1 and J usage is TRBJ2-7; D may be TRBD1 (5 bases). CDR1 and CDR2 from the germline V gene are MGHDK and SYGVNS. CDR3 length equals 12 residues. The CDR3 loop is CASSAGTLGHNF. Written as DNA, the CDR3 is TGTGCCAGCAGTGCTGGCACCCTGGGGCATAACTTC.

This chain joins TRBV11-2 and TRBJ2-7; TRBD2 matches 7 bases. V shed 5 bases, J shed 0 bases, and the junction held 7 bases outside the gene matches. The CDR3 covers 15 residues. CDR1 and CDR2 from the germline V gene are SGHAT and FQNNGV. CDR3 loop: CASSGSGIGSYEQYF. The CDR3 nucleotides read TGTGCCAGCAGCGGCAGCGGGATAGGCTCCTACGAGCAGTACTTC.

In this sample, this clone turned up a few times. The chain joins TRBV28 to TRBJ2-2; possible D gene TRBD1, 5 bases. CDR1 and CDR2 from the germline V gene are MDHEN and SYDVKM. This CDR3 is 13 amino acids long. The V end lost 8 bases, the J end lost 4 bases, and 11 bases lay between the germline ends. CDR3 sequence: CASAGWGTGELFF. Here the CDR3 DNA reads TGTGCCAGCGCAGGGTGGGGCACCGGGGAGCTGTTTTTT.

This chain joins TRBV10-3 and TRBJ2-3; 8 positions agree with TRBD1. Unmatched junction bases numbered 11, after V lost 2 bases and J lost 13 bases. Germline CDR1 and CDR2: ENHRY and SYGVKD. The CDR3 is 14 residues long. CDR3 sequence: CAISEPTDRAPKYF. DNA of the CDR3: TGTGCCATCAGTGAGCCAACGGACAGGGCGCCGAAGTATTTT.

This rearrangement joins TRBV27 to TRBJ2-1; 11 nucleotides agree with TRBD2. Germline V gene data show CDR1 as MNHEY and CDR2 as SMNVEV (reference sequence). The CDR3 spans 15 residues. Trimming cost V 6 bases and J 1 base; bases outside gene matches: 2. The CDR3 sequence: CASRRTSGSYNEQFF. For the CDR3, the DNA is TGTGCCAGCAGGAGGACTAGCGGGTCCTACAATGAGCAGTTCTTC.

The chain uses TRBV30 and TRBJ2-2; D uncertain. The CDR3 consists of 11 residues. V was trimmed by 7 bases and J by 0 bases, leaving 3 bases between them. The V gene's germline CDR1 is GTSNPN and CDR2 SVGIG (reference sequence). CDR3: CASANTGELFF. In nucleotides, the CDR3 is TGTGCCTCCGCGAACACCGGGGAGCTGTTTTTT.

The genes are TRBV7-3 and TRBJ2-7; the D is unclear. The V and J ends lost 5 bases and 6 bases respectively, with 17 bases between them. The CDR3 runs 14 residues. CDR1 SGHTA and CDR2 FQGTGA come from the germline V gene. This CDR3 reads CASSPSDVVSEQYF. CDR3 DNA sequence: TGTGCCAGCAGCCCCTCAGATGTGGTCTCCGAGCAGTACTTC.